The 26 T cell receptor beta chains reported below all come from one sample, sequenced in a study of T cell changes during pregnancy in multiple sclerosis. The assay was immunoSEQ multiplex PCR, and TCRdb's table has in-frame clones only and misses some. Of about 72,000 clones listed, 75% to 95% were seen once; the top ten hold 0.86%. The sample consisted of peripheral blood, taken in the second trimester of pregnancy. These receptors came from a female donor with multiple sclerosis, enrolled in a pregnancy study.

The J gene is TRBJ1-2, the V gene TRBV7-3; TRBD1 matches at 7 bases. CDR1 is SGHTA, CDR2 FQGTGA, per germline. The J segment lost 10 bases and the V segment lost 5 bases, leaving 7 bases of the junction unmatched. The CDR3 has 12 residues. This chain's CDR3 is CASSTTGSSYTF. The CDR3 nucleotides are TGTGCCAGCAGCACGACAGGGAGTTCCTACACCTTC.

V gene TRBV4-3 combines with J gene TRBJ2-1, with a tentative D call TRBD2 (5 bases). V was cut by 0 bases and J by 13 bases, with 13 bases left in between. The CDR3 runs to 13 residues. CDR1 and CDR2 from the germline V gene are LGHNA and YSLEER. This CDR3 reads CASSQDSQRDQFF. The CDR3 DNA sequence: TGCGCCAGCAGCCAAGACTCACAGAGGGATCAGTTCTTC.

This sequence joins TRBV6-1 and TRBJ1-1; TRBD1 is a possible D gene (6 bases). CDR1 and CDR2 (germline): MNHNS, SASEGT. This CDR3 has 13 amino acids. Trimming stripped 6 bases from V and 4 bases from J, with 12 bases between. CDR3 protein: CASSPRDTTEAFF. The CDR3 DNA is TGTGCCAGCAGCCCTCGGGACACCACTGAAGCTTTCTTT.

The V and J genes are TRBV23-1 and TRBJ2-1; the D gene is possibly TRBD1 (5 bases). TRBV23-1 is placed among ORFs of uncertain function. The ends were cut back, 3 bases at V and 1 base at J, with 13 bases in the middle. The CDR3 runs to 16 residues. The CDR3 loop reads CASSHRPGCSYNEQFF. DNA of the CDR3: TGCGCCAGCAGTCATCGTCCAGGGTGTTCCTACAATGAGCAGTTCTTC.

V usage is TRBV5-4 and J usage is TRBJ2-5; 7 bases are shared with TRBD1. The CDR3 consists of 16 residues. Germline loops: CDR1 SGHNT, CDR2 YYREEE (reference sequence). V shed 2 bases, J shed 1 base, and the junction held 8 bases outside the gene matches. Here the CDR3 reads CASSFPRQGVQETQYF. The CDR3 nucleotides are TGTGCCAGCAGCTTCCCTCGACAGGGAGTCCAAGAGACCCAGTACTTC.

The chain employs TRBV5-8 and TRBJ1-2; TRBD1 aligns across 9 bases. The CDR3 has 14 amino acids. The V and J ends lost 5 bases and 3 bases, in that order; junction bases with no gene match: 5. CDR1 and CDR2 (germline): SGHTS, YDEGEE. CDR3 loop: CASRQGAWDYGYTF. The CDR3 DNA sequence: TGTGCCAGCAGACAGGGGGCTTGGGACTATGGCTACACCTTC.

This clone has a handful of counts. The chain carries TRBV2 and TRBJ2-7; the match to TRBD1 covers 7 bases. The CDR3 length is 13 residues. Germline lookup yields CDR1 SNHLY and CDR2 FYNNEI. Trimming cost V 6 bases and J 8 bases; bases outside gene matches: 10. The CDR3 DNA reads TGTGCCAGCAGAGGGCAGGGGGTTACGAAGCAGTACTTC. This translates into CASRGQGVTKQYF.

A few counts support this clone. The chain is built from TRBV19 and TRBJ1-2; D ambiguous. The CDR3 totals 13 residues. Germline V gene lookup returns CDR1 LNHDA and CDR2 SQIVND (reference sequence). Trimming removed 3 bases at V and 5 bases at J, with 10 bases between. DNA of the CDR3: TGTGCCAGTAGTATCGCGCGGCAATATGGCTACACCTTC. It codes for CASSIARQYGYTF.

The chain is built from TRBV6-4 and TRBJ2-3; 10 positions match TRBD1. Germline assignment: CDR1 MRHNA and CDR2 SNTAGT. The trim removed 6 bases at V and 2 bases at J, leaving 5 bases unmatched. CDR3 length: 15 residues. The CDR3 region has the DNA TGTGCCAGCAGCGGGACAGGGGCGTTCACAGATACGCAGTATTTT. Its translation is CASSGTGAFTDTQYF.

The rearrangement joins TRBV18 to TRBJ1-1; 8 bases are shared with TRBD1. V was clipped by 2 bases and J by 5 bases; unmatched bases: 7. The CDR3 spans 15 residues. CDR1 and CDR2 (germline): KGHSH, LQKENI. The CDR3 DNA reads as TGTGCCAGCTCACCAAACAGGGGGTTTAGGACTGAAGCTTTCTTT. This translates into CASSPNRGFRTEAFF.

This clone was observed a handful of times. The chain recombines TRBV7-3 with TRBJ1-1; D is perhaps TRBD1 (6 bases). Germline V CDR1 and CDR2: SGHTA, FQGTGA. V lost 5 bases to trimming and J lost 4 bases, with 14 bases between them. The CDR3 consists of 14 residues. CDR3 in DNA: TGTGCCAGCAGCGACCAGGGGTCGGGCACTGAAGCTTTCTTT. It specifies CASSDQGSGTEAFF.

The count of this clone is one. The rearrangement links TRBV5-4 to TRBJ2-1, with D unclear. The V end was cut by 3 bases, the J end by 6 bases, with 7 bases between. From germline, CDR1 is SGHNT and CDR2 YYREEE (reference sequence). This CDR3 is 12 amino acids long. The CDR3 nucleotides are TGTGCCAGCAGCTACGACTTCAATGAGCAGTTCTTC. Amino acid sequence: CASSYDFNEQFF.

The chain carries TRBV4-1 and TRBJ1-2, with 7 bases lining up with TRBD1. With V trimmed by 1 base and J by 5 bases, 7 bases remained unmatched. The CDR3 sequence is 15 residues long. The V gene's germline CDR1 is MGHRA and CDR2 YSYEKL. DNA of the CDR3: TGCGCCAGCAGCCAAGTCGACAGGGATAGTTATGGCTACACCTTC. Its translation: CASSQVDRDSYGYTF.

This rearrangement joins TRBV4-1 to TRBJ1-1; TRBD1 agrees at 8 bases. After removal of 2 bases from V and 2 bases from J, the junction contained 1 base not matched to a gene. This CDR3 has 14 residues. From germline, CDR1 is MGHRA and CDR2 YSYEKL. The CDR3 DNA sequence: TGCGCCAGCAGCCAACAGGGGGCCAACACTGAAGCTTTCTTT. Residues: CASSQQGANTEAFF.

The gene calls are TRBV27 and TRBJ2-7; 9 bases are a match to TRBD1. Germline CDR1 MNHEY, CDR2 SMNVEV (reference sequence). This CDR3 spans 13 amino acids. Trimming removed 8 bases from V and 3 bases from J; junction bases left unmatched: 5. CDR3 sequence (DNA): TGTGCCAGCGGACCGGGACAGGGCTACGAGCAGTACTTC. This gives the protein CASGPGQGYEQYF.

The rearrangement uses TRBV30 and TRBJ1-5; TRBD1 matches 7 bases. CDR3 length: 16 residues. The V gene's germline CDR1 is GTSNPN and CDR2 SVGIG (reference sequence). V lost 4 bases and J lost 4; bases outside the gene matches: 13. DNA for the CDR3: TGTGCCTGGAACCTACCCGGGACAGCTCATAATCAGCCCCAGCATTTT. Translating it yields CAWNLPGTAHNQPQHF.

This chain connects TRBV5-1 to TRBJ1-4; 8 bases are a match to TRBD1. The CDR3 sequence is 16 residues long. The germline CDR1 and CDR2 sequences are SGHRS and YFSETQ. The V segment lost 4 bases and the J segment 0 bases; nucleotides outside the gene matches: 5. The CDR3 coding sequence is TGCGCCAGCAGCGCGCAGGGGGCCTCAACTAATGAAAAACTGTTTTTT. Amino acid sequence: CASSAQGASTNEKLFF.

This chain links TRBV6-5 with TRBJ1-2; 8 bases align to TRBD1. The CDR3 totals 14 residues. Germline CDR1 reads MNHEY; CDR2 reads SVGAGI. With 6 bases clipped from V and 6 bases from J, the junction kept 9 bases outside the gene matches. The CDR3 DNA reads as TGTGCCAGCAGGTTCCGGACAGGGTATCATGGCTACACCTTC. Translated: CASRFRTGYHGYTF.

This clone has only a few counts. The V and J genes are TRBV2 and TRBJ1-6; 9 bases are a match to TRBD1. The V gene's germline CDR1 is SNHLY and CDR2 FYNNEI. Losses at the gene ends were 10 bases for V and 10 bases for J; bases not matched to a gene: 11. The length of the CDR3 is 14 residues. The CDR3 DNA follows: TGTGCCACCTCAACCGGGACAGGGAAATCACCCCTCCACTTT. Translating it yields CATSTGTGKSPLHF.

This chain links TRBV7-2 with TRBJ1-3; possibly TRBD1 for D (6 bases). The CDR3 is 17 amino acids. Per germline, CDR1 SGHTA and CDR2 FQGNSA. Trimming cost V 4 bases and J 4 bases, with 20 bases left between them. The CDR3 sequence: CASSSYEQGLNGNTIYF. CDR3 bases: TGTGCCAGCAGCTCCTATGAGCAGGGGCTAAACGGAAACACCATATATTTT.

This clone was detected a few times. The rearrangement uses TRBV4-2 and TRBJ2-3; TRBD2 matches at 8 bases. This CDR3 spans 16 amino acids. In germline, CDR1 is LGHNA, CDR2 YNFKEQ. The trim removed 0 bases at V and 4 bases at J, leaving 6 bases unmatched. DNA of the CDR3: TGTGCCAGCAGCCAAGATAGAAGCGGGGGAGCAGATACGCAGTATTTT. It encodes CASSQDRSGGADTQYF.

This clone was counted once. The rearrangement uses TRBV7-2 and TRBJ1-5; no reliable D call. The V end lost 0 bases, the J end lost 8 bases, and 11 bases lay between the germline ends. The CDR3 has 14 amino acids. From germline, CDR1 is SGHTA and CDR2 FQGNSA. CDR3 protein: CASSLAGSSKPQHF. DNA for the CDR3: TGTGCCAGCAGCTTAGCGGGGAGTAGTAAGCCCCAGCATTTT.

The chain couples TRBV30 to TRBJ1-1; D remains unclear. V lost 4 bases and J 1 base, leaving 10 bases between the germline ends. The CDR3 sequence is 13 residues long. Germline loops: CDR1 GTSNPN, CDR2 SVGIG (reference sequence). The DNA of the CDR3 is TGTGCCTGGAACCCGCACACGAACACTGAAGCTTTCTTT. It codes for CAWNPHTNTEAFF.

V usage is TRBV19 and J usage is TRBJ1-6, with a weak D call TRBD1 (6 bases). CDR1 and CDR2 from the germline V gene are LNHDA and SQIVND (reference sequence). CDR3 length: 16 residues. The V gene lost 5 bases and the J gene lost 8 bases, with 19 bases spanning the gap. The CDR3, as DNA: TGTGCCAGTAGTGGAACGGGACAAGTTTTTGATTCACCCCTCCACTTT. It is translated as CASSGTGQVFDSPLHF.

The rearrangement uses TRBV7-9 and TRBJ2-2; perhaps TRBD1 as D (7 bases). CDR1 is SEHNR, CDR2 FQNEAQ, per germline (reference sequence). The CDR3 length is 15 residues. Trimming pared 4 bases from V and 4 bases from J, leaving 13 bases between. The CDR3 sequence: CASSSSGGSTGELFF. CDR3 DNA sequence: TGTGCCAGCAGCTCCTCAGGGGGGAGCACCGGGGAGCTGTTTTTT.

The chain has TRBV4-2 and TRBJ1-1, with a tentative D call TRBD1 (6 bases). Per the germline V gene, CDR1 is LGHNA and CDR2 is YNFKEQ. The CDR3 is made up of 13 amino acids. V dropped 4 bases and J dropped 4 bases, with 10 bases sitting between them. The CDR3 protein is CASSLRGGTEAFF. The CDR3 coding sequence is TGTGCCAGCAGCCTAAGAGGGGGCACTGAAGCTTTCTTT.